Below are 31 T cell receptor beta chains sequenced from a single sample in a study of control samples from healthy donors and cancer patients. Produced via immunoSEQ multiplex PCR; TCRdb's table is partial and in-frame only. The sample gives around 78,000 clones, 94% of which show up once; around 4.9% is in the top ten. Sequenced input: blood. These receptors came from a woman aged 18-29 years in good health.

The gene calls are TRBV6-5 and TRBJ1-2, with a possible D match to TRBD1 (5 bases). V gave up 0 bases and J gave up 3 bases, with 11 bases separating them. Germline V gives CDR1 MNHEY, CDR2 SVGAGI. The CDR3 contains 15 residues. CDR3 sequence (DNA): TGTGCCAGCAGTTACTCAGGGGCAGTACACTATGGCTACACCTTC. Protein: CASSYSGAVHYGYTF.

This chain joins TRBV5-8 and TRBJ1-1; D gene ambiguous. The length of the CDR3 is 12 residues. Germline V gene data show CDR1 as SGHTS and CDR2 as YDEGEE. V was pared by 6 bases and J by 6 bases, with 12 bases between. The CDR3 sequence is CASTPKLAEAFF. The CDR3 DNA reads TGTGCCAGCACCCCGAAGCTCGCTGAAGCTTTCTTT.

The rearrangement links TRBV5-1 to TRBJ2-3; 9 bases fit TRBD2. CDR1 SGHRS and CDR2 YFSETQ come from the germline V gene. V trimming: 0 bases; J trimming: 4 bases; junction bases outside the gene matches: 15. The CDR3 totals 19 residues. The CDR3 DNA reads TGCGCCAGCAGCTTGGAGTTGGTCACGCGGGGGGGCGAGTCAGATACGCAGTATTTT. Residues: CASSLELVTRGGESDTQYF.

This sequence joins TRBV4-2 and TRBJ2-7; 7 bases are shared with TRBD1. Germline lookup yields CDR1 LGHNA and CDR2 YNFKEQ. V lost 0 bases, J lost 0 bases, and 11 bases stayed unmatched. The CDR3 is 18 residues long. CDR3 sequence: CASSQEGFGAGGSYEQYF. In DNA form, the CDR3 reads TGTGCCAGCAGCCAAGAGGGCTTCGGAGCAGGGGGCTCCTACGAGCAGTACTTC.

The chain carries TRBV28 and TRBJ2-1; 10 bases map to TRBD1. Looked up from germline, CDR1 is MDHEN and CDR2 is SYDVKM. J was trimmed by 3 bases and V by 5 bases; bases with no gene match: 4. The CDR3 sequence is 15 residues long. The CDR3 sequence is CASSPGQGFYNEQFF. CDR3 nucleotide sequence: TGTGCCAGCAGTCCGGGACAGGGGTTCTACAATGAGCAGTTCTTC.

Here the CDR3 reads CSVPLAGVRYNEQFF. The CDR3 coding sequence is TGCAGCGTTCCCTTAGCGGGGGTCCGCTACAATGAGCAGTTCTTC. The rearrangement joins TRBV29-1 to TRBJ2-1, with 9 bases lining up with TRBD2. Germline CDR1 and CDR2: SQVTM and ANQGSEA. J lost 3 bases, V lost 5 bases, and 8 bases had no gene match. The CDR3 consists of 15 residues.

This clone was recorded only once. V and J are TRBV5-1 and TRBJ2-2, with D possibly matching TRBD1 (5 bases). CDR1 and CDR2 (germline): SGHRS, YFSETQ. With 0 bases removed from V and 0 bases from J, the gap between germline ends came to 9 bases. This CDR3 is built from 16 residues. CDR3 loop: CASSLGAQANTGELFF. The CDR3 bases are TGCGCCAGCAGCTTGGGGGCACAGGCGAACACCGGGGAGCTGTTTTTT.

The chain joins TRBV6-2 or TRBV6-3 to TRBJ2-1, with 10 bases lining up with TRBD2. This CDR3 is 16 amino acids long. Germline loops: CDR1 MNHEY, CDR2 SVGEGT. Germline trimming cut 5 bases from V and 6 bases from J; bases unmatched to any gene: 10. CDR3 coding DNA: TGTGCCAGCAGTGGGCGAGCGGGAGGGCCGACCAATGAGCAGTTCTTC. Translating it yields CASSGRAGGPTNEQFF.

The CDR3 is CASSLWDLNYEQYF. CDR3 sequence (DNA): TGTGCCAGCAGTTTGTGGGACTTAAACTACGAGCAGTACTTC. The rearrangement joins TRBV28 to TRBJ2-7; tentative D call: TRBD2 (6 bases). Germline V gene lookup returns CDR1 MDHEN and CDR2 SYDVKM. The length of the CDR3 is 14 residues. V dropped 3 bases and J dropped 3 bases, with 12 bases sitting between them.

V usage is TRBV27 and J usage is TRBJ1-2, with D perhaps matching TRBD1 (5 bases). The CDR3 covers 17 residues. The germline CDR1 and CDR2 sequences are MNHEY and SMNVEV (reference sequence). V dropped 3 bases and J dropped 3 bases, with 20 bases sitting between them. DNA of the CDR3: TGTGCCAGCAGTTTCCGTGGGGGAGGGACCCCTTACTATGGCTACACCTTC. Translating gives CASSFRGGGTPYYGYTF.

The chain links TRBV5-4 to TRBJ1-6; no clear D. The CDR3 extends over 17 amino acids. Germline-derived CDR1 and CDR2 are SGHNT and YYREEE (reference sequence). V gave up 0 bases and J gave up 0 bases, with 10 bases separating them. The CDR3 region has the DNA TGTGCCAGCAGCTTGGTCCCCTTGGGCTCCTATAATTCACCCCTCCACTTT. Protein: CASSLVPLGSYNSPLHF.

The chain employs TRBV2 and TRBJ2-2; maybe TRBD2 (5 bases). Trimming removed 8 bases at V and 5 bases at J, with 15 bases between. The germline V gene encodes CDR1 SNHLY and CDR2 FYNNEI. The CDR3 contains 14 residues. For the CDR3, the DNA is TGTGCCAGCGAGGACTGGGAACAGACCGGGGAGCTGTTTTTT. Its translation is CASEDWEQTGELFF. Complete variable domain (other parts from reference TRBV2 and TRBJ2-2): EPEVTQTPSHQVTQMGQEVILRCVPISNHLYFYWYRQILGQKVEFLVSFYNNEISEKSEIFDDQFSVERPDGSNFTLKIRSTKLEDSAMYFCASEDWEQTGELFFGEGSRLTVL.

The genes are TRBV28 and TRBJ2-3, with D possibly TRBD1 on 5 matching bases. From germline, CDR1 is MDHEN and CDR2 SYDVKM. The CDR3 runs to 19 residues. Trimming removed 3 bases at V and 2 bases at J, with 24 bases between. CDR3 protein: CASSLTLVRGRENTDTQYF. For the CDR3, the DNA is TGTGCCAGCAGTTTGACTCTGGTTCGCGGCAGGGAAAACACAGATACGCAGTATTTT. Based on the CDR3 plus reference TRBV28 and TRBJ2-3, the full variable domain is DVKVTQSSRYLVKRTGEKVFLECVQDMDHENMFWYRQDPGLGLRLIYFSYDVKMKEKGDIPEGYSVSREKKERFSLILESASTNQTSMYLCASSLTLVRGRENTDTQYFGPGTRLTVL.

V and J are TRBV14 and TRBJ2-3; a possible D gene is TRBD2 (6 bases). This CDR3 has 12 residues. V was trimmed by 6 bases and J by 8 bases, leaving 12 bases between them. Germline CDR1 reads SGHDN; CDR2 reads FVKESK. The CDR3 DNA is TGTGCCAGCAGATCGGGAGTTGGTACGCAGTATTTT. This sequence encodes CASRSGVGTQYF.

The chain carries TRBV7-3 and TRBJ2-2; D is perhaps TRBD2 (5 bases). The CDR3 is 16 residues long. V lost 2 bases and J lost 5, with 15 bases in between. The germline V gene has CDR1 SGHTA and CDR2 FQGTGA. This CDR3 is CASSLYRGPGTGELFF. CDR3 sequence (DNA): TGTGCCAGCAGCTTATATCGAGGCCCGGGGACCGGGGAGCTGTTTTTT.

CDR3 residues: CASSLAREAFF. DNA of the CDR3: TGTGCCAGCAGCTTAGCCCGAGAAGCTTTCTTT. V is TRBV5-6 and J is TRBJ1-1; D not certain. The V gene's germline CDR1 is SGHDT and CDR2 YYEEEE. Trimming took off 2 bases at V and 8 bases at J, with 7 bases between the two ends. The CDR3 extends over 11 amino acids.

The J gene is TRBJ1-1, the V gene TRBV19; 7 bases fit TRBD1. The CDR3 covers 14 residues. V shed 6 bases and J 1 base; nucleotides not matched to a gene: 5. CDR1 LNHDA and CDR2 SQIVND come from the germline V gene (reference sequence). Here the CDR3 DNA reads TGTGCCAGTAGCTTGGGACAGAAGAACACTGAAGCTTTCTTT. Protein sequence: CASSLGQKNTEAFF.

The chain recombines TRBV5-1 with TRBJ2-6, with D perhaps matching TRBD1 or TRBD2 (5 bases each). The CDR3 is 20 amino acids. V gave up 0 bases and J gave up 0 bases, with 19 bases separating them. Germline V lookup: CDR1 SGHRS, CDR2 YFSETQ. The CDR3 loop reads CASSLAAGRASVSGANVLTF. The CDR3, as DNA: TGCGCCAGCAGCTTGGCCGCAGGGAGAGCGTCCGTCTCTGGGGCCAACGTCCTGACTTTC.

The chain recombines TRBV4-1 with TRBJ2-5, with 12 bases matching TRBD2. Trimming took 1 base from V and 2 from J; bases not matched to a gene: 5. The CDR3 is 17 residues long. Per the germline V gene, CDR1 is MGHRA and CDR2 is YSYEKL. CDR3 sequence reads: CASSQVASGGDQETQYF. CDR3 nucleotides: TGCGCCAGCAGCCAAGTGGCTAGCGGGGGGGATCAAGAGACCCAGTACTTC.

The chain joins TRBV5-1 to TRBJ2-7; 9 bases fit TRBD1. Per germline, CDR1 SGHRS and CDR2 YFSETQ. Trimming took 2 bases from V and 3 from J; bases not matched to a gene: 12. The CDR3 length is 17 residues. CDR3 sequence reads: CASSFRDRASHSYEQYF. The CDR3 DNA reads TGCGCCAGCAGCTTTCGGGACAGGGCCTCGCACAGCTACGAGCAGTACTTC.

The chain uses TRBV7-8 and TRBJ1-5; the D is unclear. V lost 9 bases to trimming and J lost 6 bases, with 27 bases between them. This CDR3 has 17 residues. Germline assignment: CDR1 SGHVS and CDR2 FQNEAQ. The CDR3 here is CASFPRGLGEIGQPQHF. CDR3 coding DNA: TGTGCCAGTTTCCCACGTGGGTTGGGAGAGATTGGTCAGCCCCAGCATTTT.

The chain has TRBV6-6 and TRBJ1-6, with no clear D. Germline V gives CDR1 MNHNY, CDR2 SVGAGI (reference sequence). Trimming removed 4 bases from V and 7 bases from J, with 17 bases in between. The CDR3 runs to 16 residues. The CDR3 here is CASSFKGGGINSPLHF. The CDR3 DNA is TGTGCCAGCAGTTTTAAGGGAGGAGGTATAAATTCACCCCTCCACTTT.

This sequence joins TRBV7-3 and TRBJ2-3; D call uncertain. CDR3 length: 15 residues. The germline gives CDR1 SGHTA, CDR2 FQGTGA. V was cut by 0 bases and J by 0 bases, with 7 bases left in between. The CDR3 nucleotides are TGTGCCAGCAGCTTAACGGCGGTTAGCACAGATACGCAGTATTTT. It encodes CASSLTAVSTDTQYF.

This rearrangement joins TRBV5-4 to TRBJ2-7; 9 bases align to TRBD1. Trimming took 1 base from V and 1 from J; bases not matched to a gene: 6. Germline-derived CDR1 and CDR2 are SGHNT and YYREEE (reference sequence). The CDR3 is 16 residues long. The CDR3 DNA reads TGTGCCAGCAGCTTGACAGGGGGCCTAGGGTCCTACGAGCAGTACTTC. It translates to CASSLTGGLGSYEQYF.

The chain recombines TRBV28 with TRBJ1-4; tentative D call: TRBD1 (5 bases). The V end was cut by 5 bases, the J end by 3 bases, with 13 bases between. CDR3 length equals 15 residues. Germline values: CDR1 MDHEN, CDR2 SYDVKM. The CDR3 nucleotides are TGTGCCAGCAGTCCGAGGGGAGGCCCTAATGAAAAACTGTTTTTT. It translates to CASSPRGGPNEKLFF. Using reference TRBV28 and TRBJ1-4 for the parts outside the CDR3, the full variable domain is DVKVTQSSRYLVKRTGEKVFLECVQDMDHENMFWYRQDPGLGLRLIYFSYDVKMKEKGDIPEGYSVSREKKERFSLILESASTNQTSMYLCASSPRGGPNEKLFFGSGTQLSVL.

The gene calls are TRBV28 and TRBJ1-1; TRBD1 is a possible D gene (5 bases). Trimming shortened V by 2 bases and J by 8 bases, and 18 bases separated the two germline ends. This CDR3 has 15 residues. In germline, CDR1 is MDHEN, CDR2 SYDVKM. The CDR3 reads CASSLGRSGILEAFF. In DNA, the CDR3 is TGTGCCAGCAGTTTAGGTCGTTCAGGGATATTGGAAGCTTTCTTT.

The chain has TRBV4-2 and TRBJ2-7; 7 nucleotides align to TRBD2. After removal of 4 bases from V and 3 bases from J, the junction contained 15 bases not matched to a gene. The CDR3 consists of 17 residues. Germline values: CDR1 LGHNA, CDR2 YNFKEQ. The CDR3 bases are TGTGCCAGCAGCCCGTCGATTCTAGCGGCAGATGACTACGAGCAGTACTTC. Translating gives CASSPSILAADDYEQYF.

The J gene is TRBJ2-7, the V gene TRBV11-2; 7 nucleotides align to TRBD1. The CDR3 sequence is 15 residues long. Germline V gene lookup returns CDR1 SGHAT and CDR2 FQNNGV. The V gene end was trimmed by 3 bases and the J gene end by 3 bases; junction bases not matched to a gene: 8. The CDR3 bases are TGTGCCAGCAGCTTCCCGGGACAGTACCACTACGAGCAGTACTTC. This codes for CASSFPGQYHYEQYF. The whole variable domain, remainder taken from reference TRBV11-2 and TRBJ2-7, is EAGVAQSPRYKIIEKRQSVAFWCNPISGHATLYWYQQILGQGPKLLIQFQNNGVVDDSQLPKDRFSAERLKGVDSTLKIQPAKLEDSAVYLCASSFPGQYHYEQYFGPGTRLTVT.

This rearrangement joins TRBV2 to TRBJ2-1; TRBD1 might be the D (6 bases). This CDR3 has 12 residues. The V end was cut by 6 bases, the J end by 9 bases, with 12 bases between. Per the germline V gene, CDR1 is SNHLY and CDR2 is FYNNEI. CDR3 sequence (DNA): TGTGCCAGCAGCCAAACCAGGGGTGAGCAGTTCTTC. Protein: CASSQTRGEQFF.

The chain joins TRBV7-3 to TRBJ1-2; possibly TRBD1 for D (5 bases). V gave up 4 bases and J gave up 5 bases, with 11 bases separating them. The germline CDR1 and CDR2 sequences are SGHTA and FQGTGA. The CDR3 extends over 13 amino acids. CDR3 sequence: CASSSPEGYGYTF. Here the CDR3 DNA reads TGTGCCAGCAGCTCACCTGAGGGGTATGGCTACACCTTC.

The chain links TRBV2 to TRBJ2-1; 8 bases line up with TRBD1. CDR1 and CDR2 (germline): SNHLY, FYNNEI. V trimming: 3 bases; J trimming: 7 bases; junction bases outside the gene matches: 20. The CDR3 sequence is 19 residues long. The CDR3 DNA reads as TGTGCCAGCAGTGAGAGTACAGAGTTACAGGGGGACCTTTGGAATGAGCAGTTCTTC. Translation: CASSESTELQGDLWNEQFF.